This T cell receptor (beta chain) was retrieved from a study of metastatic and nonmetastatic thyroid tumors. The overall study: The comparison covered peripheral blood and tumor or nodule tissue in malignant and benign thyroid patients.

Study-level results: Reports indicated that malignant thyroid tumors showed significantly higher TCR beta diversity than benign nodules did, in blood and tumor.

Thyroid surgery had not been preceded by any treatment in any patient. V was shortened by 5 bases and J by 4 bases, with 15 bases between the two germline ends. The length of the CDR3 is 16 residues. In germline, CDR1 is SGHAT, CDR2 FQNNGV. Authors' analysis steps: What underpinned the distant-metastasis classifier for papillary thyroid cancer was the set of CDR3 differences across clinicopathological groups. TCRdb re-clonotyped the PCR reads via MiXCR. Clone size and V and J calls follow TCRdb, not the original study. The sample has roughly 70,000 clones, around 20% seen once; the top ten hold 9.5% to 15%. In the case of this clone: Antigen specificity is unknown.

This TCR was recovered from a female donor with papillary thyroid cancer or a benign thyroid nodule (not recorded which). Some clones in this sample may be carry-over from other donors' samples. V usage is TRBV11-2 and J usage is TRBJ1-6; maybe TRBD1 (5 bases). Sequenced: blood. For the CDR3, the DNA is TGTGCCAGCAGCACGTACGGGACGGATTATAATTCACCCCTCCACTTT. Its translation: CASSTYGTDYNSPLHF.